Listed here is a single T cell receptor (beta chain). Libraries were prepared by immunoSEQ multiplex PCR; TCRdb keeps only in-frame clonotypes and omits some of them. This sample has around 71,000 clones, with approximately 90% found just once. This record comes from a study of T cell changes during pregnancy in multiple sclerosis. Here the sequenced sample was peripheral blood, taken after pregnancy. This TCR derives from a female donor with multiple sclerosis, enrolled in a pregnancy study.

DNA for the CDR3: TGTGCCAGCAGCTTGGAGGCAGGGCGATATGGCTACACCTTC. This gives the protein CASSLEAGRYGYTF. The chain has TRBV5-4 and TRBJ1-2; weak D call: TRBD1 (5 bases). Trimming shortened V by 0 bases and J by 5 bases, and 11 bases separated the two germline ends. From germline, CDR1 is SGHNT and CDR2 YYREEE (reference sequence). The CDR3 is made up of 14 amino acids.